This record covers a single T cell receptor beta chain. Its cognate antigen is unknown. Definition of naive CD8+ T cells rested on a CD45RO-CCR7+CD27+CD95- profile. TRB cDNA libraries were made by UMI-labeled 5' RACE. Each CDR3 protein gets one entry in TCRdb, which reprocessed the 5' RACE reads and gives no DNA. This sample contains tens of thousands of distinct CDR3 sequences. This specimen comes from a study of CXCR3-negative and CXCR3-positive naive CD8 T cells. Study at large: Approximately 140 million TRB reads in total, about 1.5 +/- 0.3 million per library. Study results and limitations: More hydrophobic TRB CDR3s occurred in CXCR3-positive than in CXCR3-negative naive cells. Comparably high diversity was seen in both naive subsets, and much lower diversity in memory CD8+ cells.

Germline-derived CDR1 and CDR2 are MDHEN and SYDVKM. The CDR3 consists of 12 residues. The origin of this receptor is a human donor in good health. Some clones in this sample may be carry-over from other donors' samples. Sequencing was done on a sample of naive CXCR3- CD8+ T cells from blood. Subset here: CD45RO-CCR7+CD27+CD95- naive CD8+ T cells lacking CXCR3 (TNR3-). The genes are TRBV28 and TRBJ1-1; there is no DNA to check the TCRdb D call of TRBD1. The CDR3 sequence is CASSRGATEAFF.